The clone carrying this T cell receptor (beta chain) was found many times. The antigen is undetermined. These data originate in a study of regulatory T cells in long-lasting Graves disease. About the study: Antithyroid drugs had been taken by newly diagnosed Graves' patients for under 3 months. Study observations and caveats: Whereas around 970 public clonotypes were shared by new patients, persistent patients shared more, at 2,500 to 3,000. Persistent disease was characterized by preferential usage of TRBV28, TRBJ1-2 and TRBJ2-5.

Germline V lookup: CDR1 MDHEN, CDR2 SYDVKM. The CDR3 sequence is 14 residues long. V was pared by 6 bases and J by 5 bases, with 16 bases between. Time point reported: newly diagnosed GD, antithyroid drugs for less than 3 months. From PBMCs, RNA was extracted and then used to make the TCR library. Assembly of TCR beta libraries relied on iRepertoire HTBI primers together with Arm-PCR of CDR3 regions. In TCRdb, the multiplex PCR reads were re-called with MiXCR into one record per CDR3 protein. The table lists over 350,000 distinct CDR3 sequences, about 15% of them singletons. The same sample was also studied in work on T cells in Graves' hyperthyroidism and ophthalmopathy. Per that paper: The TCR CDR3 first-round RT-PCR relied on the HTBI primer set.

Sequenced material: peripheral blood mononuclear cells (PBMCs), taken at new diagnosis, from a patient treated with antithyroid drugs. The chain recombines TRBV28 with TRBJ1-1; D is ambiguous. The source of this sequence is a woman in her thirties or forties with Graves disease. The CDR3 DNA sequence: TGTGCCAGCAGCCCAAGTTCCCTAGGGACTGAAGCTTTCTTT. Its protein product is CASSPSSLGTEAFF.